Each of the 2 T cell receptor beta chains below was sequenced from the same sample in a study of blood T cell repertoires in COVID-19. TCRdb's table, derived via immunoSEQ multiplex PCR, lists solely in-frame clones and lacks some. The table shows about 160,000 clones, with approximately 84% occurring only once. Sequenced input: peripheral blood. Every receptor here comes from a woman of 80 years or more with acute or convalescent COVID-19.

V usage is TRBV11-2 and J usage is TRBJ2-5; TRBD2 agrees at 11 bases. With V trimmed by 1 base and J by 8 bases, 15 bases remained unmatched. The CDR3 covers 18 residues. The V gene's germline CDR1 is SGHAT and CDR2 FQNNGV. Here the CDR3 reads CASSLVTSGKGVQGTQYF. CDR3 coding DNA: TGTGCCAGCAGCTTAGTGACTAGCGGGAAGGGGGTGCAAGGCACCCAGTACTTC.

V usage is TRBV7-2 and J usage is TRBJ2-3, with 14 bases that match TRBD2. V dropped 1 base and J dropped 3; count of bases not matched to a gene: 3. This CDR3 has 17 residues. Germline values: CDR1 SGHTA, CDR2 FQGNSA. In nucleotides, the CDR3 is TGTGCCAGCAGCTTAGTGGGGACTAGCGGGAGAACAGATACGCAGTATTTT. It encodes CASSLVGTSGRTDTQYF.